These T cell receptor beta chains were read from a single sample in a study of blood T cell repertoires in COVID-19. Sequenced by immunoSEQ multiplex PCR; TCRdb stores in-frame clones only, minus some. The sample yields a few hundred thousand clones, approximately 85% seen once. The specimen was peripheral blood. Receptors were obtained from a woman older than 75 with COVID-19, enrolled during active disease. CDR3s include the opening cysteine and the closing phenylalanine or tryptophan. The D gene is left open where the match is weak. The size of a clone is reported for some rows only, either as once, few or many, or as a class for expanded clones.

D	V	size	J	DNA	CDR3
NA	TRBV6-5	NA	TRBJ2-1	TGTGCCAGCAGGATAGACAGCTACAATGAGCAGTTCTTC	CASRIDSYNEQFF
TRBD1	TRBV19	once	TRBJ2-3	TGTGCCAGTAGTATAAGGGACAGGCCCACAGATACGCAGTATTTT	CASSIRDRPTDTQYF
TRBD2	TRBV18	NA	TRBJ2-1	TGTGCCAGCTCACCAATAAATAGCGGGAGTGGGAATGAGCAGTTCTTC	CASSPINSGSGNEQFF
TRBD1	TRBV7-8	NA	TRBJ2-3	TGTGCCAGCAGCTTACAACAGGGGGTGAGGGATACGCAGTATTTT	CASSLQQGVRDTQYF
TRBD1	TRBV29-1	NA	TRBJ1-2	TGCAGCGACAGGGGTTATAACTATGGCTACACCTTC	CSDRGYNYGYTF
TRBD1	TRBV3-1/TRBV3-2	NA	TRBJ1-2	TGTGCCAGCAGCCAAGAAAGGCGACAGGGGAAGGGAGGGACTAACTATGGCTACACCTTC	CASSQERRQGKGGTNYGYTF
TRBD1	TRBV6-1	NA	TRBJ1-6	TGTGCCAGCAGTGAGGCGGCAGGGGGCGGATCACCCCTCCACTTT	CASSEAAGGGSPLHF
NA	TRBV28	NA	TRBJ1-4	TGTGCCAGCAGCGTTCGATCCGGACACGTTAATGAAAAACTGTTTTTT	CASSVRSGHVNEKLFF
NA	TRBV7-2	NA	TRBJ2-1	TGTGCCAGCAGCCCACCTAGCCCTGAGCAGTTCTTC	CASSPPSPEQFF
NA	TRBV30	once	TRBJ2-7	TGTGCCTGGAGTGTGGCTCACGAGCAGTACTTC	CAWSVAHEQYF
NA	TRBV11-2	NA	TRBJ2-1	TGTGCCAGCAGCTTAGTCACCTCCCTAGCAGTCAATTGGAATGAGCAGTTCTTC	CASSLVTSLAVNWNEQFF
TRBD2	TRBV7-2	NA	TRBJ2-1	TGTGCCAGCAGCTTGGGCGGGACTAGCGGGAACCTTTACAATGAGCAGTTCTTC	CASSLGGTSGNLYNEQFF
TRBD1	TRBV7-9	NA	TRBJ1-2	TGTGCCAGCAGCCAGAGGGGACAGCGTGCTTCTATTGGCTACACCTTC	CASSQRGQRASIGYTF
TRBD1	TRBV19	few	TRBJ1-4	TGTGCCAGTAGGGACAGGGTTGCAACTAATGAAAAACTGTTTTTT	CASRDRVATNEKLFF
TRBD2	TRBV6-1	NA	TRBJ2-3	TGTGCCAGCAGTGAACGCACAAAAGCGGGAAGCACAGATACGCAGTATTTT	CASSERTKAGSTDTQYF
NA	TRBV5-1	NA	TRBJ1-2	TGCGCCAGCAGCTTGGGTATTAACTATGGCTACACCTTC	CASSLGINYGYTF
TRBD1	TRBV5-1	NA	TRBJ1-4	TGCGCCAGCAGCTTCGAGGGGAACAGGGGGAATGAAAAACTGTTTTTT	CASSFEGNRGNEKLFF
NA	TRBV18	once	TRBJ1-2	TGTGCCAGCTCACCCGACAGAATCGCGACGACCTATGGCTACACCTTC	CASSPDRIATTYGYTF
NA	TRBV28	NA	TRBJ1-5	TGTGCCAGCAGTTTGGCCGGGATGCCCCAGCATTTT	CASSLAGMPQHF
NA	TRBV10-1	few	TRBJ2-1	TGCGCCAGCAGTGAGTCTTTACAGGCTCGATACAATGAGCAGTTCTTC	CASSESLQARYNEQFF
NA	TRBV30	NA	TRBJ1-1	TGTGCCTGGTCCTTACTCTTGGGCAGGGCTGAAGCTTTCTTT	CAWSLLLGRAEAFF
NA	TRBV18	NA	TRBJ1-1	TGTGCCAGCTCACTTGCGATCGGTAACACTGAAGCTTTCTTT	CASSLAIGNTEAFF
TRBD1	TRBV27	NA	TRBJ1-3	TGTGCCAGCAGGGGACAGGGAACTGAAAACACCATATATTTT	CASRGQGTENTIYF
NA	TRBV6-2/TRBV6-3	NA	TRBJ1-2	TGTGCCAGCAGTCCCCCCGGGAGGTTTTATGGCTACACCTTC	CASSPPGRFYGYTF
NA	TRBV7-2	NA	TRBJ1-4	TGTGCCAGCAGCTTATCAGGGGATGAAAAACTGTTTTTT	CASSLSGDEKLFF
NA	TRBV20-1	NA	TRBJ1-1	TGCAGTGCTAGAGATTTGGCTTTAGCTTTCTTT	CSARDLALAFF
TRBD1	TRBV6-5	once	TRBJ1-5	TGTGCCAGCAGTTACCAGGGGGCGGACGATCAGCCCCAGCATTTT	CASSYQGADDQPQHF
NA	TRBV11-2	NA	TRBJ2-5	TGTGCCAGCAGCTTCCGCGGCTCGAGGCTACAAGAGACCCAGTACTTC	CASSFRGSRLQETQYF
NA	TRBV7-8	few	TRBJ2-7	TGTGCCAGCAGCCTCCCACCGCGGGCCGAAAACTTC	CASSLPPRAENF
TRBD1	TRBV18	few	TRBJ1-4	TGTGCCAGCTCATCAAACAGGGGGTTGAATGAAAAACTGTTTTTT	CASSSNRGLNEKLFF
TRBD1	TRBV5-4	NA	TRBJ2-5	TGTGCCAGCAGTTCTTACCAGGGACAGGGTTTACAGACCCAGTACTTC	CASSSYQGQGLQTQYF
NA	TRBV6-5	NA	TRBJ1-1	TGTGCCAGCAGTTACCCCCAAGGGGGTCTCACTGAAGCTTTCTTT	CASSYPQGGLTEAFF
NA	TRBV3-1/TRBV3-2	NA	TRBJ2-7	TGTGCCAGCAGCCAAGGCTCAGGGGCCCCTCGTAGCTACGAGCAGTACTTC	CASSQGSGAPRSYEQYF
NA	TRBV12-3/TRBV12-4	many	TRBJ1-5	TGTGCCAGCAGCAGCGGGGCCCGGCCCCAGCATTTT	CASSSGARPQHF
TRBD1	TRBV4-1	NA	TRBJ1-2	TGCGCCAGCAGCCAAACTTCGACAGGGCGGTACGGCTACACCTTC	CASSQTSTGRYGYTF
NA	TRBV7-3	NA	TRBJ2-2	TGTGCCAGCAGTTTGAGACAGGTCGCGAACACCGGGGAGCTGTTTTTT	CASSLRQVANTGELFF
NA	TRBV24-1	NA	TRBJ1-5	TGTGCCACCAGTGAGCAGAAAAATCAGCCCCAGCATTTT	CATSEQKNQPQHF
NA	TRBV15	NA	TRBJ1-5	TGTGCCACCAGCAGAGGGGGGACCCCAACCGGGAGTCAGCCCCAGCATTTT	CATSRGGTPTGSQPQHF
TRBD2	TRBV15	NA	TRBJ2-7	TGTGCCACCACCACCGGACTAGCGGGATCCTACGAGCAGTACTTC	CATTTGLAGSYEQYF
TRBD1	TRBV27	few	TRBJ1-6	TGTGCCAGCGGGGACAGGGTGAGGAATTCACCCCTCCACTTT	CASGDRVRNSPLHF
TRBD1	TRBV6-5	NA	TRBJ2-6	TGTGCCAGCAGAACCACAGGGGTTGGGGCCAACGTCCTGACTTTC	CASRTTGVGANVLTF
NA	TRBV2	NA	TRBJ2-5	TGTGCCAGCAAGATCGGGCAGGGGGAGACCCAGTACTTC	CASKIGQGETQYF
TRBD1	TRBV6-5	few	TRBJ1-1	TGTGCCAGCTCTTATTCGGCAGGGGGCCACACTGAAGCTTTCTTT	CASSYSAGGHTEAFF
TRBD1	TRBV9	NA	TRBJ2-1	TGTGCCAGCAGCGTAAGTGACAGGGCTGGGGAATACAATGAGCAGTTCTTC	CASSVSDRAGEYNEQFF
NA	TRBV7-9	NA	TRBJ1-1	TGTGCCAGCAGCTTAAGCCAGGTTGAAGCTTTCTTT	CASSLSQVEAFF
NA	TRBV7-2	NA	TRBJ1-1	TGTGCCAGCAGCCCCCAGAGGACTGAAGCTTTCTTT	CASSPQRTEAFF
TRBD1	TRBV18	NA	TRBJ1-2	TGTGCCAGCTCCCTGACAGGGGTGGATGGCTACGCCTTC	CASSLTGVDGYAF